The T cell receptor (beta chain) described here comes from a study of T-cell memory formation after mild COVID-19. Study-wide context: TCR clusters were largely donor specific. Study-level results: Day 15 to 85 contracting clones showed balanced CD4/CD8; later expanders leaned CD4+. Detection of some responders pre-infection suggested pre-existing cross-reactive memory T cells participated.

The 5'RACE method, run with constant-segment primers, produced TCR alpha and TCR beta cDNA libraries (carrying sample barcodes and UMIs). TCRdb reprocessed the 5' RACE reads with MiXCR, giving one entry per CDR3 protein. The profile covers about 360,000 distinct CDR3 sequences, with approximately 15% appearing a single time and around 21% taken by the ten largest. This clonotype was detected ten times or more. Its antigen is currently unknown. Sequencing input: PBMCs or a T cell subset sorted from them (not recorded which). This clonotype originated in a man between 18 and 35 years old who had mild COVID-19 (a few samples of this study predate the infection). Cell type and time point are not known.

The CDR3 sequence is CASSPQGTEAFF. The CDR3 nucleotides are TGTGCCAGCAGCCCACAGGGGACTGAAGCTTTCTTT. The chain employs TRBV7-8 and TRBJ1-1; the match to TRBD1 covers 7 bases. The junction had 2 bases not matched to a gene; V was cut back by 5 bases and J by 5 bases. Per the germline V gene, CDR1 is SGHVS and CDR2 is FQNEAQ. The CDR3 consists of 12 residues.